This T cell receptor beta chain emerged from a study of regulatory T cells in long-lasting Graves disease. As concerns this clonotype: Its specificity is not known.

The time point is: newly diagnosed GD, antithyroid drugs for less than 3 months. From RNA extracted from PBMCs, the TCR library was made. Study-wide results and limits: Favoring TRBV28, TRBJ1-2 and TRBJ2-5 was a feature seen in persistent disease. Newly diagnosed Graves' patients had higher TCR diversity than persistent ones.

The CDR3 is 13 amino acids. CDR1 and CDR2 from the germline V gene are SEHNR and FQNEAQ (reference sequence). According to the study, TCR beta libraries were built with iRepertoire HTBI primers and CDR3-region Arm-PCR. TCRdb processed the multiplex PCR reads anew with MiXCR; each CDR3 protein has one entry. Here the sample spans 350,000 to 500,000 distinct CDR3 sequences, 14% being singletons. This sample also belongs to another study, concerning T cells in Graves' hyperthyroidism and ophthalmopathy.

This TCR was recovered from a woman in her fifties or sixties with Graves disease. V usage is TRBV7-9 and J usage is TRBJ1-4; D might be TRBD1 (5 bases). Sequencing was performed on peripheral blood mononuclear cells (PBMCs), taken at new diagnosis, from a patient treated with antithyroid drugs. The CDR3 DNA reads as TGTGCAGTACAGGACACAACTAATGAAAAACTGTTTTTT. As protein: CAVQDTTNEKLFF.